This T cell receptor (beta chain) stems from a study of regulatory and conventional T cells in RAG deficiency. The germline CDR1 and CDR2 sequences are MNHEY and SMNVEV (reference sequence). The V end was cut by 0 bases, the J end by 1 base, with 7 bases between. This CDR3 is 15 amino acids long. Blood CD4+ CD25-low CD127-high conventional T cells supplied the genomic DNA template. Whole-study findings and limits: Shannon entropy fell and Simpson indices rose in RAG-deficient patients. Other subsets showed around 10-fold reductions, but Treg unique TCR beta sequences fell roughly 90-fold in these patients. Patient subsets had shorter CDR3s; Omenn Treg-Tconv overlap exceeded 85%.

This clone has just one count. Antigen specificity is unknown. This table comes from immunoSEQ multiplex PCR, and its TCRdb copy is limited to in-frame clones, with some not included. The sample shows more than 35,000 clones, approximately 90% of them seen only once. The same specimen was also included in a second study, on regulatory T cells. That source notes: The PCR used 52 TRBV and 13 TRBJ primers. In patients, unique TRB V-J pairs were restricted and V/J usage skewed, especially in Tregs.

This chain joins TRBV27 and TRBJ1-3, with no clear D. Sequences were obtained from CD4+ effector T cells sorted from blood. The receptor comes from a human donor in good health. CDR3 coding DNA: TGTGCCAGCAGTTTATCAAGCGTTTCTGGAAACACCATATATTTT. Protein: CASSLSSVSGNTIYF.